This TCR beta chain was sequenced in a study of cytomegalovirus exposure and HLA in healthy donors. Notes on the study in general: Common viral pathogens seemed, in a later analysis, to connect with several of the most significant clusters.

This CDR3 is built from 13 residues. The ends were cut back, 4 bases at V and 4 bases at J, with 8 bases in the middle. The germline V gene encodes CDR1 SGHDT and CDR2 YYEEEE. This PCR relied on a set of 60 Vbeta primers and 13 Jbeta primers. Produced via immunoSEQ multiplex PCR; TCRdb's table is partial and in-frame only. The sample lists about 98,000 clones; under 75% were seen once. In the case of this clone: Its antigen is not known.

The chain couples TRBV5-6 to TRBJ2-2; D call uncertain. Sequencing was performed on PBMCs. This receptor was taken from a man aged 45-60 years in good health and CMV-seronegative. CDR3 bases: TGTGCCAGCAGCACCAGAGGCACCGGGGAGCTGTTTTTT. Translation gives CASSTRGTGELFF.